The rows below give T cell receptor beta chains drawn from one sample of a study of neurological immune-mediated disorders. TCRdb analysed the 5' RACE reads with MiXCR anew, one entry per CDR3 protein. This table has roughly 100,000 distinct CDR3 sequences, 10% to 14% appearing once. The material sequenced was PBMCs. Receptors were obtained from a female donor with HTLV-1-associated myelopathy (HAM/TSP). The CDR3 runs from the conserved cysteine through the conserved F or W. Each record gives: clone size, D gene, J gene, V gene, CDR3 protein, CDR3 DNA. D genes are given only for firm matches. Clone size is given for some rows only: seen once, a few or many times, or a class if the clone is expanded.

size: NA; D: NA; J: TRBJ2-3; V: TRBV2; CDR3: CASSSATDIQYF; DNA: TGTGCCAGCAGCTCCGCCACAGATATTCAGTATTTT
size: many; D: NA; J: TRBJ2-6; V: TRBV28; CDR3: CASSFSPLGANVLTF; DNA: TGTGCCAGCAGTTTTTCCCCGTTAGGGGCCAACGTCCTGACTTTC
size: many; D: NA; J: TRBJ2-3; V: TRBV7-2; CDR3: CASSFSGTSTDTQYF; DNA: TGTGCCAGCAGCTTTAGCGGAACTAGCACAGATACGCAGTATTTT
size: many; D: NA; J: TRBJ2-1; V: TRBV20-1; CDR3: CSASRGSSYNEQFF; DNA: TGCAGTGCTAGCCGGGGGAGCTCCTACAATGAGCAGTTCTTC
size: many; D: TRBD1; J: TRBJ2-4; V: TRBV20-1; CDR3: CSAREEDRGSYIQYF; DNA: TGCAGTGCTAGAGAAGAGGACAGGGGGAGTTACATTCAGTACTTC
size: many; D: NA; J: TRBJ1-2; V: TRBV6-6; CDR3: CASSYRALNYGYTF; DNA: TGTGCCAGCAGCTACAGGGCCCTTAACTATGGCTACACCTTC
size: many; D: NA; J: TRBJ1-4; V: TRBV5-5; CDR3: CASSFIGSNEKLFF; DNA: TGTGCCAGCAGCTTTATTGGGTCTAATGAAAAACTGTTTTTT
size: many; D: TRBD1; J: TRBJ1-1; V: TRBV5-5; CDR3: CASSLTGGRNTEAFF; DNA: TGTGCCAGCAGCTTGACAGGGGGGCGGAACACTGAAGCTTTCTTT
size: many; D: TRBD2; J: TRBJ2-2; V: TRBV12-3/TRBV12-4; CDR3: CASSEAGGVTGELFF; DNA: TGTGCCAGCAGTGAGGCGGGGGGCGTCACCGGGGAGCTGTTTTTT
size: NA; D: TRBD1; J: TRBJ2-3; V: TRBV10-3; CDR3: CAISGQGAISDTQYF; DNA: TGTGCCATCAGCGGACAGGGGGCGATCTCAGATACGCAGTATTTT
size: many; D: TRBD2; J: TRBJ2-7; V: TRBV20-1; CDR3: CSARRLADHEQYF; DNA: TGCAGTGCTAGGCGGCTAGCGGATCACGAGCAGTACTTC
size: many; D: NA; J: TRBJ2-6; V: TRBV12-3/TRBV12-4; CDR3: CAITKGGSGANVLTF; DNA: TGTGCTATTACAAAGGGGGGGTCTGGGGCCAACGTCCTGACTTTC
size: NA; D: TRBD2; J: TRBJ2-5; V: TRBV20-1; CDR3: CSASGGAVETQYF; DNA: TGCAGTGCTAGCGGGGGGGCCGTAGAGACCCAGTACTTC